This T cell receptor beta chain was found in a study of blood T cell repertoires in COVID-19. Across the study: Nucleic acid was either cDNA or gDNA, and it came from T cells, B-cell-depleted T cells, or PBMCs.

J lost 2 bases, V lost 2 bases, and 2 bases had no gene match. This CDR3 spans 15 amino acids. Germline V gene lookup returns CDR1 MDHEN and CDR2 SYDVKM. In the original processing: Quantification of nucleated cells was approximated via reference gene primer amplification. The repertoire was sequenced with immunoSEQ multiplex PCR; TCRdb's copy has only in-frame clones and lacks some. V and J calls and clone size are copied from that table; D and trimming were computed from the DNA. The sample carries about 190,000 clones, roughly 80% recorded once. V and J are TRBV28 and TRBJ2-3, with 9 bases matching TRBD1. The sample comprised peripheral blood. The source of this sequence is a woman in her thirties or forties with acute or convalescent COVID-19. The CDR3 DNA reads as TGTGCCAGCAGTTTAGGGACAGGGCACACAGATACGCAGTATTTT. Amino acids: CASSLGTGHTDTQYF.